The 20 T cell receptor beta chains in this list originate from one sample, sequenced in a study of T-cell reconstitution after alpha-beta-depleted transplantation in children. During its preparation, the TCRbeta library received unique molecular identifiers. In TCRdb, the PCR reads were re-called with MiXCR into one record per CDR3 protein. Of a few hundred thousand distinct CDR3 sequences in the sample, 10% to 15% were seen once. Sequencing was performed on PBMCs, mostly from graft donor cells, taken 360 days after TCRalphabeta/CD19-depleted stem cell transplant. These TCRs come from a male patient between 5 and 17 years old who had a stem cell transplant for acute myeloid leukemia, so the T cells may come from the graft donor.

This clonotype showed up many times. This rearrangement joins TRBV24-1 to TRBJ2-1, with TRBD2 matching 14 bases. The CDR3 runs 18 residues. V shed 0 bases and J 6 bases; nucleotides not matched to a gene: 6. CDR1 and CDR2 from the germline V gene are KGHDR and SFDVKD. CDR3 nucleotides: TGTGCCACCAGTGATTTGCAGGGACTAGCGGGAGCAATCAATGAGCAGTTCTTC. Translating gives CATSDLQGLAGAINEQFF.

Note on this clonotype: One junction end does not reproduce the germline sequence, and a read error may be involved. The V and J genes are TRBV6-1 and TRBJ2-7, with D uncertain. The germline V gene has CDR1 MNHNS and CDR2 SASEGT. The CDR3 totals 13 residues. The CDR3 DNA sequence: TGTGCCAGCAGAGAAGGGTTGAACTACGAGCAGTACTTC. This sequence encodes CASREGLNYEQYF.

This clonotype appeared a few times. The V and J genes are TRBV20-1 and TRBJ2-1, with 9 bases that match TRBD2. The CDR3 length is 15 residues. Germline CDR1 and CDR2: DFQATT and SNEGSKA (reference sequence). The V and J ends lost 6 bases and 7 bases, in that order; junction bases with no gene match: 13. The CDR3 here is CSAAISGRITNEQFF. The CDR3 region has the DNA TGCAGTGCGGCCATAAGCGGGAGGATTACAAATGAGCAGTTCTTC.

The rearrangement uses TRBV6-5 and TRBJ2-7; 7 bases align to TRBD1. Trimming cost V 2 bases and J 4 bases; bases outside gene matches: 11. The CDR3 has 16 amino acids. Germline-derived CDR1 and CDR2 are MNHEY and SVGAGI. CDR3 loop: CASSYRGRWGIYEQYF. CDR3 sequence (DNA): TGTGCCAGCAGTTACAGGGGGCGTTGGGGGATTTACGAGCAGTACTTC.

The sample holds many counts of this clonotype. This chain links TRBV6-2 or TRBV6-3 with TRBJ1-1, with D uncertain. Germline lookup yields CDR1 MNHEY and CDR2 SVGEGT. Trimming took off 7 bases at V and 10 bases at J, with 22 bases between the two ends. The CDR3 covers 14 residues. CDR3 nucleotides: TGTGCCAGCATTGACGCCGTAGGAGGGTCGAGAGCTTTCTTT. Translating it yields CASIDAVGGSRAFF.

This clonotype came up many times. This chain joins TRBV3-1 and TRBJ2-1; TRBD1 matches 7 bases. Losses at the gene ends were 0 bases for V and 4 bases for J; bases not matched to a gene: 6. The CDR3 runs to 16 residues. CDR1 is LGHDT and CDR2 is YNNKEL in the germline V gene (reference sequence). CDR3 nucleotide sequence: TGTGCCAGCAGCCAAGACAGGGGGAATATGTACAATGAGCAGTTCTTC. Translating gives CASSQDRGNMYNEQFF.

V and J are TRBV20-1 and TRBJ2-3, with D unresolved. Germline V gene sequence: CDR1 DFQATT, CDR2 SNEGSKA (reference sequence). The CDR3 is 11 amino acids. Trimming removed 3 bases at V and 6 bases at J, with 7 bases between. The CDR3 region is CSASSRDTQYF. The CDR3 coding sequence is TGCAGTGCTAGTTCCCGGGATACGCAGTATTTT.

A few counts support this clonotype. The rearrangement uses TRBV11-2 and TRBJ2-1; D is uncertain. Germline assignment: CDR1 SGHAT and CDR2 FQNNGV. This CDR3 has 17 residues. V was trimmed by 1 base and J by 0 bases, leaving 13 bases between them. CDR3 sequence reads: CASSLGPGISSYNEQFF. Written as DNA, the CDR3 is TGTGCCAGCAGCTTAGGCCCAGGAATAAGCTCCTACAATGAGCAGTTCTTC.

This rearrangement joins TRBV27 to TRBJ2-3; D is undetermined. CDR1 is MNHEY and CDR2 is SMNVEV in the germline V gene (reference sequence). Trimming removed 11 bases at V and 4 bases at J, with 10 bases between. The CDR3 is made up of 11 amino acids. CDR3 sequence: CAEWRPDTQYF. In DNA, the CDR3 is TGTGCCGAGTGGCGCCCAGATACGCAGTATTTT.

This clonotype was counted at least ten times. The V and J genes are TRBV29-1 and TRBJ2-1; D is ambiguous. V was shortened by 7 bases and J by 5 bases, with 12 bases between the two germline ends. Per germline, CDR1 SQVTM and CDR2 ANQGSEA. This CDR3 spans 12 amino acids. In DNA form, the CDR3 reads TGCAGCGGTCACTACGGTAACAATGAGCAGTTCTTC. Its translation is CSGHYGNNEQFF.

This clonotype was detected ten times or more. The CDR3 here is CASSHTGRGELFF. For the CDR3, the DNA is TGTGCCAGCAGTCACACCGGGAGAGGGGAGCTGTTTTTT. The chain has TRBV12-3 or TRBV12-4 and TRBJ2-2; tentatively, D is TRBD2 (6 bases). Trimming pared 5 bases from V and 8 bases from J, leaving 12 bases between. CDR3 length: 13 amino acids.

This clonotype showed up many times. CDR3 in DNA: TGCAGTGCTAGAGACCCGAAGGTGGTAGATACGCAGTATTTT. Amino acids: CSARDPKVVDTQYF. The chain combines TRBV20-1 with TRBJ2-3; unclear D gene. In germline, CDR1 is DFQATT, CDR2 SNEGSKA (reference sequence). Trimming took off 0 bases at V and 5 bases at J, with 12 bases between the two ends. The CDR3 covers 14 residues.

The rearrangement joins TRBV3-1 to TRBJ2-7; 7 nucleotides line up with TRBD2. Germline V CDR1 and CDR2: LGHDT, YNNKEL (reference sequence). This CDR3 spans 14 amino acids. V trimming: 5 bases; J trimming: 1 base; junction bases outside the gene matches: 5. CDR3 sequence (DNA): TGTGCCAGCAGCTTCCGGACTAGGTCCTACGAGCAGTACTTC. It translates to CASSFRTRSYEQYF.

This chain connects TRBV11-2 to TRBJ2-1, with D possibly TRBD2 on 6 matching bases. Germline CDR1 SGHAT, CDR2 FQNNGV. The CDR3 is made up of 17 amino acids. V lost 5 bases and J lost 3, with 20 bases in between. The CDR3 is CASSPTSGTLFYNEQFF. CDR3 sequence (DNA): TGTGCCAGCAGCCCGACCTCCGGGACTTTGTTCTACAATGAGCAGTTCTTC.

This clonotype turned up a few times. V and J are TRBV6-1 and TRBJ2-3; TRBD2 aligns across 14 bases. Per the germline V gene, CDR1 is MNHNS and CDR2 is SASEGT. The CDR3 spans 16 residues. The ends lost 4 bases at V and 5 bases at J; junction bases unmatched: 5. The CDR3 here is CASSGTSGRRRDTQYF. The CDR3 bases are TGTGCCAGCAGTGGGACTAGCGGGAGGCGGAGAGATACGCAGTATTTT.

This chain connects TRBV7-2 to TRBJ2-1, with 7 bases fitting TRBD2. The ends lost 1 base at V and 8 bases at J; junction bases unmatched: 2. From germline, CDR1 is SGHTA and CDR2 FQGNSA. CDR3 length: 13 residues. The CDR3 DNA reads TGTGCCAGCAGCTTAGGCGGGAGTCATGAGCAGTTCTTC. Translation gives CASSLGGSHEQFF. The full variable domain, with the rest looked up from reference TRBV7-2 and TRBJ2-1, is GAGVSQSPSNKVTEKGKDVELRCDPISGHTALYWYRQSLGQGLEFLIYFQGNSAPDKSGLPSDRFSAERTGGSVSTLTIQRTQQEDSAVYLCASSLGGSHEQFFGPGTRLTVL.

In the case of this clonotype: An end of the junction does not agree with germline; a read error may underlie this. The chain combines TRBV30 with TRBJ2-3; D gene uncertain. This CDR3 is 12 amino acids long. CDR1 GTSNPN and CDR2 SVGIG come from the germline V gene (reference sequence). The CDR3 spells CAWADPGHTQYF. The CDR3 DNA reads TGTGCCTGGGCTGATCCTGGCCATACACAGTATTTT.

The chain carries TRBV15 and TRBJ2-3; TRBD2 agrees at 12 bases. V lost 2 bases to trimming and J lost 1 base; unmatched junction nucleotides: 4. The germline V gene encodes CDR1 LNHNV and CDR2 YYDKDF (reference sequence). The CDR3 contains 17 residues. The DNA of the CDR3 is TGTGCCACCAGCAGAAGGGCTAGCGGGAGGGGCACAGATACGCAGTATTTT. This sequence encodes CATSRRASGRGTDTQYF.

The rearrangement links TRBV19 to TRBJ1-2, with D possibly TRBD1 on 5 matching bases. CDR1 and CDR2 (germline): LNHDA, SQIVND (reference sequence). Trimming cost V 6 bases and J 5 bases, with 19 bases left between them. This CDR3 contains 15 residues. DNA for the CDR3: TGTGCCAGTAGGACCTTGGGGACGGAACTGTATGGCTACACCTTC. Translation: CASRTLGTELYGYTF.

The rearrangement joins TRBV20-1 to TRBJ1-1, with 11 nucleotides matching TRBD1. Trimming at V came to 1 base and at J to 6 bases, leaving 4 bases not matched to a gene. CDR3 length equals 14 residues. Germline CDR1 and CDR2: DFQATT and SNEGSKA (reference sequence). As DNA, the CDR3 is TGCAGTGCTAGAGCCGGACAGGGGGCCTCTGAAGCTTTCTTT. Translated, it gives CSARAGQGASEAFF.